This TCR beta chain appears in the sequencing data of a study of shared clonotypes between healthy human individuals. The protocol was immunoSEQ multiplex PCR, while the TCRdb copy is restricted to in-frame clones and leaves out a portion. This repertoire shows about 520,000 clones, roughly 95% found once; its top ten account for about 0.068%. V lost 1 base and J lost 6; bases outside the gene matches: 5. Germline values: CDR1 SEHNR, CDR2 FQNEAQ (reference sequence). The CDR3 runs 14 residues. The source material was naive CD4+ T cells sorted from blood. Subset noted: CD45RA+ positively selected. This TCR derives from a woman between 25 and 40 years old in good health. V is TRBV7-9 and J is TRBJ1-2; 7 bases align to TRBD1. CDR3 DNA: TGTGCCAGCAGCTTAGAGACAGGGATCCATGGCTACACCTTC. The encoded protein is CASSLETGIHGYTF.